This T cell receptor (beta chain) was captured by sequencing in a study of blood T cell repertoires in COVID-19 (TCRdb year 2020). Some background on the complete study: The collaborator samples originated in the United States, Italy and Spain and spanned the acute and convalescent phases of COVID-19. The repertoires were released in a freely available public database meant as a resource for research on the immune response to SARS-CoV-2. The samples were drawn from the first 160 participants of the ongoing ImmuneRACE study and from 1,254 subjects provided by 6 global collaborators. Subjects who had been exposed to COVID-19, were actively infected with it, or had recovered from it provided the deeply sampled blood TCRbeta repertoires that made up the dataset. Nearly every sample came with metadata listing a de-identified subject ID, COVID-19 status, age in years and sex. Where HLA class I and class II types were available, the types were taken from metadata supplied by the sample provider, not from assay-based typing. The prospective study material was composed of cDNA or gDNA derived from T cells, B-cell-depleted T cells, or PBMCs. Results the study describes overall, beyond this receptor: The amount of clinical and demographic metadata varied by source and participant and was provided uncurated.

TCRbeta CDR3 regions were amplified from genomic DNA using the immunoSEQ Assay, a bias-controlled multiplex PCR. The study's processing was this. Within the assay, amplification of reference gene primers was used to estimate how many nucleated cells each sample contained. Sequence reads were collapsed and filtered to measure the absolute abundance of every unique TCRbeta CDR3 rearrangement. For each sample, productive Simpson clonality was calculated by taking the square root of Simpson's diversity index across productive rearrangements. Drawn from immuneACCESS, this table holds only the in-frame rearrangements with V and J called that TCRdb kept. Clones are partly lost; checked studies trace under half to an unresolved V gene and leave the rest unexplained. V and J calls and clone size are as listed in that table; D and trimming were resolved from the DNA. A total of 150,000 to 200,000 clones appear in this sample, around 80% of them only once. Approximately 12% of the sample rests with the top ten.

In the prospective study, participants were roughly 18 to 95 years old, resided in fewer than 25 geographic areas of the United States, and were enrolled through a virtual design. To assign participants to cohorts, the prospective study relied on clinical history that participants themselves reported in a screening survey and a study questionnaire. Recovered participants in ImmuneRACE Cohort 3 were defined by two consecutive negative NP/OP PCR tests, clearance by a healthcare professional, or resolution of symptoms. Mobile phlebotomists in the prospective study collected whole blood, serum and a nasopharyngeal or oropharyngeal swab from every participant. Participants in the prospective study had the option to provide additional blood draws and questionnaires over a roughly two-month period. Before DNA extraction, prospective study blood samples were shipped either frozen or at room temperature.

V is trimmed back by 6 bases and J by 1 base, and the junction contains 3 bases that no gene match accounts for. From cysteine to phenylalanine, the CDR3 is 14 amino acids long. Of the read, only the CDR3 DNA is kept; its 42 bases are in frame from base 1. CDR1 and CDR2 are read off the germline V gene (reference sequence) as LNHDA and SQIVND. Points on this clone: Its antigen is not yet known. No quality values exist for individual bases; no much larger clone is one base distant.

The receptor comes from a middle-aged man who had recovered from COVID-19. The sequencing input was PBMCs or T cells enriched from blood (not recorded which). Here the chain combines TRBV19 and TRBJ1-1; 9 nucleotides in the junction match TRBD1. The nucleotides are TGTGCCAGTAGCTTGGGACAGGGGAACACTGAAGCTTTCTTT. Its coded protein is CASSLGQGNTEAFF. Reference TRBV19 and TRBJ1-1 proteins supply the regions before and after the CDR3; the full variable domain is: DGGITQSPKYLFRKEGQNVTLSCEQNLNHDAMYWYRQDPGQGLRLIYYSQIVNDFQKGDIAEGYSVSREKKESFPLTVTSAQKNPTAFYLCASSLGQGNTEAFFGQGTRLTVV.